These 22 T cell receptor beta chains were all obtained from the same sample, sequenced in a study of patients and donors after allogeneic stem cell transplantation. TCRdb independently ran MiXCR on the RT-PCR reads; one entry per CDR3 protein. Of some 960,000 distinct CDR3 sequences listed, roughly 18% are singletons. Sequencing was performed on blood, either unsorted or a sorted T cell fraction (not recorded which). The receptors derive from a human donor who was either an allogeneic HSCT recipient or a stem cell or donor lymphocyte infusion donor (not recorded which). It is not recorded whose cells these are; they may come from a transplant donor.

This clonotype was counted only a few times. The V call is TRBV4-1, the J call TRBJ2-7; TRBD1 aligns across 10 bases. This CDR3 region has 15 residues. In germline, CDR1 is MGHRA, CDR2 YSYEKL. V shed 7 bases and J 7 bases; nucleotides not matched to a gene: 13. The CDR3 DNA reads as TGCGCCAGCACTTTGGGCTCCGGGACAGGGGAAGAGCAGTACTTC. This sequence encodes CASTLGSGTGEEQYF.

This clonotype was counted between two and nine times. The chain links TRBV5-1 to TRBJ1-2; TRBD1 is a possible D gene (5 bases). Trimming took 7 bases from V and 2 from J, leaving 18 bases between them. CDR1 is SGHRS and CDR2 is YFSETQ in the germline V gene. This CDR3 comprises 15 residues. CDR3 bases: TGCGCCAGCCGATCAGACAGCATTCAAAACTATGGCTACACCTTC. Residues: CASRSDSIQNYGYTF.

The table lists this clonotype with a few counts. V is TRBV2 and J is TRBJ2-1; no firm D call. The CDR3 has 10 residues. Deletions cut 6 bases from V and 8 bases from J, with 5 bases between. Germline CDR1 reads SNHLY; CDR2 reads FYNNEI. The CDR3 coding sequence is TGTGCCAGCAGGATCTATGAGCAGTTCTTC. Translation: CASRIYEQFF.

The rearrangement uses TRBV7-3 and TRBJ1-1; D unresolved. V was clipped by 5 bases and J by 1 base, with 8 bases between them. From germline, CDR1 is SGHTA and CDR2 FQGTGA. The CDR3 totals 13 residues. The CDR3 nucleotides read TGTGCCAGCAGCATAGATCCGAACACTGAAGCTTTCTTT. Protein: CASSIDPNTEAFF.

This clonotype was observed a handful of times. The CDR3: CASSLQGGVKGEQFF. CDR3 coding DNA: TGTGCCAGCAGTCTGCAGGGGGGAGTTAAGGGTGAGCAGTTCTTC. The chain joins TRBV12-3 or TRBV12-4 to TRBJ2-1; D possibly corresponds to TRBD1 (7 bases). V was trimmed by 5 bases and J by 9 bases, leaving 20 bases between them. CDR3 length equals 15 residues.

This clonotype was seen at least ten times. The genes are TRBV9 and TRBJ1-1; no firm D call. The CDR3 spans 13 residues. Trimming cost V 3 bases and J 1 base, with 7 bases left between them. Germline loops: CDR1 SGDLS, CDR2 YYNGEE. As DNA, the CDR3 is TGTGCCAGCAGCGCCAGTGGGAACACTGAAGCTTTCTTT. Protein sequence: CASSASGNTEAFF.

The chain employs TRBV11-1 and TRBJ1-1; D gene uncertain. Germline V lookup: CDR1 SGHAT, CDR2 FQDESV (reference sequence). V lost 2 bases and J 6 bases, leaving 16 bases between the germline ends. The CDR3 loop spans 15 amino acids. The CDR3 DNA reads TGTGCCAGCAGCTTAACCCAACAGAGTAGGGCTGAAGCTTTCTTT. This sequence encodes CASSLTQQSRAEAFF.

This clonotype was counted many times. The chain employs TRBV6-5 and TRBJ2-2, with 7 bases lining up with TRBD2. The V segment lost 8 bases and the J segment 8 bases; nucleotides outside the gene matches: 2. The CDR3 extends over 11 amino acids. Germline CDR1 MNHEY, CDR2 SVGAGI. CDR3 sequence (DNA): TGTGCCAGCGGGAGGGCTGGGGAGCTGTTTTTT. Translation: CASGRAGELFF.

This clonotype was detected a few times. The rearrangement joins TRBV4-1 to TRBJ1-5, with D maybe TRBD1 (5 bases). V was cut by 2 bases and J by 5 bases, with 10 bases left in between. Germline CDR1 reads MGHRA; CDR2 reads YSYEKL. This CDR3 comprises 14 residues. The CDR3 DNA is TGCGCCAGCAGCCAATTAGGGGTTTATCAGCCCCAGCATTTT. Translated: CASSQLGVYQPQHF.

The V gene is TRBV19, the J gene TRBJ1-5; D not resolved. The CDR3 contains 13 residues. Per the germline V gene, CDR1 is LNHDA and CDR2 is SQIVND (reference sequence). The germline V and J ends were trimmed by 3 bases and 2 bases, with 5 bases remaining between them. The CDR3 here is CASSMKGNQPQHF. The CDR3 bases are TGTGCCAGTAGTATGAAAGGCAATCAGCCCCAGCATTTT.

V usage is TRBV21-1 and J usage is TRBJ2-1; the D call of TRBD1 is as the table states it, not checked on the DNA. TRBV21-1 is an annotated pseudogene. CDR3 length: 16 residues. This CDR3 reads CASSKFRDRVYNEQFF. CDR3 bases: TGTGCCAGCAGCAAATTTCGGGACAGGGTCTACAATGAGCAGTTCTTC.

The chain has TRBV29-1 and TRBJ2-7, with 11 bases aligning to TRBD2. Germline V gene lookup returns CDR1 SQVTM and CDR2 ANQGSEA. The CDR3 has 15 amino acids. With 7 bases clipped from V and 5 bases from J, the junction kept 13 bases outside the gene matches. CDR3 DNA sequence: TGCAGCGGAACATTAGCGGGAGGGCCAGGTAACGAGCAGTACTTC. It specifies CSGTLAGGPGNEQYF.

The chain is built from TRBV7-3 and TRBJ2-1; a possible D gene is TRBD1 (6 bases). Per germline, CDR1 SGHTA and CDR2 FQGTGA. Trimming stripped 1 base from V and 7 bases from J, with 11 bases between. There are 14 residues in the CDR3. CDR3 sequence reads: CASSLNTGKNEQFF. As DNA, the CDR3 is TGTGCCAGCAGCTTAAACACAGGGAAAAATGAGCAGTTCTTC.

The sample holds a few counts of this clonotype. CDR3 in DNA: TGTGCCAGCAGCTTAACACCAGCGGGGGCAGATACGCAGTATTTT. Translating it yields CASSLTPAGADTQYF. This chain uses TRBV7-3 with TRBJ2-3; 8 nucleotides match TRBD2. Trimming took 0 bases from V and 4 from J; bases not matched to a gene: 3. The CDR3 contains 15 residues. Per germline, CDR1 SGHTA and CDR2 FQGTGA.

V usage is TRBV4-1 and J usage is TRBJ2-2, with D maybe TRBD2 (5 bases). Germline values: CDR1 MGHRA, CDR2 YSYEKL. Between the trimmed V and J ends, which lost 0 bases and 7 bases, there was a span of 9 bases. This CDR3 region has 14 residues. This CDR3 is CASSQDPRVGELFF. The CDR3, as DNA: TGCGCCAGCAGCCAAGATCCGAGGGTCGGGGAGCTGTTTTTT.

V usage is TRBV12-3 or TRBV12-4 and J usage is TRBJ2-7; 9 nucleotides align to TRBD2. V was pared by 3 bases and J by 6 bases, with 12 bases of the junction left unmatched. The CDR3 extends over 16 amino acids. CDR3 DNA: TGTGCCAGCAGTTTTCGTCTCGCTAGCGGGAAGGGCGAGCAGTACTTC. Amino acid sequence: CASSFRLASGKGEQYF.

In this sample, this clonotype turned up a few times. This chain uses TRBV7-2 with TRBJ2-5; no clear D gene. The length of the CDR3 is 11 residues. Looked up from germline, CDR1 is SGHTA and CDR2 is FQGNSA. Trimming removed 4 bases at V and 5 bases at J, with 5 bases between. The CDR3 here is CASSSMETQYF. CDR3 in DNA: TGTGCCAGCAGCTCTATGGAGACCCAGTACTTC.

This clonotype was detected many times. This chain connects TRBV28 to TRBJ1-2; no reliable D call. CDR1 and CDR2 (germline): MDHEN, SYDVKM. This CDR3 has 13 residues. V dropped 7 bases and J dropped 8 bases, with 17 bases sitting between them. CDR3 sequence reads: CASNGVSSHGYTF. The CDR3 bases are TGTGCCAGCAATGGGGTCAGCTCCCACGGCTACACCTTC.

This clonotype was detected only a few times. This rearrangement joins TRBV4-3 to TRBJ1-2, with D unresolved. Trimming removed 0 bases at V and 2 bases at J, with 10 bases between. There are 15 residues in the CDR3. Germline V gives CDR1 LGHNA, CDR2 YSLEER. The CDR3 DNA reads TGCGCCAGCAGCCAAGATAGGGTCGGGAACTATGGCTACACCTTC. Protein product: CASSQDRVGNYGYTF.

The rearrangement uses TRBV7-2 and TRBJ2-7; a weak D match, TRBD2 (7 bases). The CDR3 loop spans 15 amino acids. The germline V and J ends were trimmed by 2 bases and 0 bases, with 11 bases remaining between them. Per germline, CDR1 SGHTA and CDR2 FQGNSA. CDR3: CASSLSRGASYEQYF. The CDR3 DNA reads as TGTGCCAGCAGCTTAAGCCGGGGGGCCTCCTACGAGCAGTACTTC.

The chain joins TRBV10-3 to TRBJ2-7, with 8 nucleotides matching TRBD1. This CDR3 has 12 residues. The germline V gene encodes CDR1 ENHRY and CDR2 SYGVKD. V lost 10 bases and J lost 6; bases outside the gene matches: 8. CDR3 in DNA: TGTGCCACGCTGAACAGGGGGTCCGAGCAGTACTTC. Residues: CATLNRGSEQYF.

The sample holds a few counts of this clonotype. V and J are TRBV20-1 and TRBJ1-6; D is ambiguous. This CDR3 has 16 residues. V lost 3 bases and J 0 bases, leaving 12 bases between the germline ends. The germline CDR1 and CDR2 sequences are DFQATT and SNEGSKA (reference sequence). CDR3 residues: CSARVPGTSYNSPLHF. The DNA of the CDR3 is TGCAGTGCTAGGGTCCCGGGTACCTCCTATAATTCACCCCTCCACTTT.